These 6 T cell receptor beta chains were all obtained from the same sample, sequenced in a study of blood T cell repertoires in COVID-19. Generated by immunoSEQ multiplex PCR, the TCRdb table keeps only in-frame clones and is missing some. The table includes some 270,000 clones, roughly 83% detected once. The sample taken for sequencing was peripheral blood. Receptor source: an elderly woman with COVID-19, enrolled during active disease.

This chain links TRBV19 with TRBJ1-1; 8 bases map to TRBD1. The CDR3 consists of 16 residues. The trim removed 5 bases at V and 4 bases at J, leaving 12 bases unmatched. Germline V lookup: CDR1 LNHDA, CDR2 SQIVND (reference sequence). CDR3: CASSFRWTGPGTEAFF. For the CDR3, the DNA is TGTGCCAGTAGTTTCCGATGGACAGGGCCGGGCACTGAAGCTTTCTTT. Full variable domain (missing parts from reference TRBV19 and TRBJ1-1): DGGITQSPKYLFRKEGQNVTLSCEQNLNHDAMYWYRQDPGQGLRLIYYSQIVNDFQKGDIAEGYSVSREKKESFPLTVTSAQKNPTAFYLCASSFRWTGPGTEAFFGQGTRLTVV.

The J gene is TRBJ1-5, the V gene TRBV30; D is ambiguous. V was shortened by 5 bases and J by 6 bases, with 17 bases between the two germline ends. The CDR3 has 14 amino acids. Looked up from germline, CDR1 is GTSNPN and CDR2 is SVGIG (reference sequence). The DNA of the CDR3 is TGTGCCTGGGGCAGACCTGATTACAGTCAGCCCCAGCATTTT. Protein product: CAWGRPDYSQPQHF.

The gene calls are TRBV5-1 and TRBJ2-5; 7 positions match TRBD2. V lost 0 bases, J lost 2 bases, and 4 bases stayed unmatched. The CDR3 is made up of 15 amino acids. CDR1 SGHRS and CDR2 YFSETQ come from the germline V gene. The CDR3 loop is CASSLVASGQETQYF. The CDR3 DNA is TGCGCCAGCAGCTTGGTGGCTAGCGGACAAGAGACCCAGTACTTC.

The chain is built from TRBV5-5 and TRBJ2-1; weak D call: TRBD1 (6 bases). CDR1 and CDR2 from the germline V gene are SGHKS and YYEKEE (reference sequence). Trimming took off 3 bases at V and 3 bases at J, with 10 bases between the two ends. The CDR3 contains 14 residues. DNA for the CDR3: TGTGCCAGCAGCTATGGACAGTTCTACAATGAGCAGTTCTTC. It codes for CASSYGQFYNEQFF.

This clone was detected once. The J gene is TRBJ2-3, the V gene TRBV9; 8 bases agree with TRBD2. This CDR3 comprises 17 residues. Losses at the gene ends were 0 bases for V and 4 bases for J; bases not matched to a gene: 10. The germline gives CDR1 SGDLS, CDR2 YYNGEE. The CDR3 DNA is TGTGCCAGCAGCGTAGCTACTTTGGGAGCGGGGGCAGATACGCAGTATTTT. This gives the protein CASSVATLGAGADTQYF. Full variable domain (remainder filled in from reference TRBV9 and TRBJ2-3): DSGVTQTPKHLITATGQRVTLRCSPRSGDLSVYWYQQSLDQGLQFLIQYYNGEERAKGNILERFSAQQFPDLHSELNLSSLELGDSALYFCASSVATLGAGADTQYFGPGTRLTVL.

The chain combines TRBV7-2 with TRBJ1-2, with TRBD1 matching 8 bases. V shed 5 bases and J 4 bases; nucleotides not matched to a gene: 9. Germline loops: CDR1 SGHTA, CDR2 FQGNSA. The CDR3 is 15 residues long. CDR3 loop: CASSIPGQGVYGYTF. The CDR3 DNA sequence: TGTGCCAGCAGCATCCCCGGACAGGGTGTCTATGGCTACACCTTC.